This T cell receptor (beta chain) was captured by sequencing in a study of cytomegalovirus exposure and HLA in healthy donors. The overall study: As released early, the data held 70 million to 100 million unique TCRs from HLA-typed donors.

Trimming cost V 0 bases and J 4 bases, with 10 bases left between them. Germline V gene lookup returns CDR1 MNHEY and CDR2 SVGAGI. The CDR3 has 16 residues. Study observations and caveats: In a later analysis, an Asian-associated ancestry cluster reportedly showed fewer N-insertions than the approximately 640-donor mean. Some public TCRs appeared in many individuals, while most sequences were rare. In a later analysis, TCR beta V- and J-gene trimming was associated with a missense DCLRE1C variant.

Points on this clone: As yet, its antigen is unknown.

Use of 60 Vbeta and 13 Jbeta primers characterized the PCR. Method: immunoSEQ multiplex PCR; TCRdb's copy keeps in-frame clones and lacks some. The table shows 150,000 to 200,000 clones, with 55% to 70% occurring only once. Sequenced: PBMCs. The receptor was isolated from a woman in her 40s in good health and CMV-seropositive. The V call is TRBV6-5, the J call TRBJ1-6; D is possibly TRBD1 (5 bases). The chain's CDR3 is CASSYSRQHYNSPLHF. Written as DNA, the CDR3 is TGTGCCAGCAGTTACTCTAGACAGCATTATAATTCACCCCTCCACTTT.